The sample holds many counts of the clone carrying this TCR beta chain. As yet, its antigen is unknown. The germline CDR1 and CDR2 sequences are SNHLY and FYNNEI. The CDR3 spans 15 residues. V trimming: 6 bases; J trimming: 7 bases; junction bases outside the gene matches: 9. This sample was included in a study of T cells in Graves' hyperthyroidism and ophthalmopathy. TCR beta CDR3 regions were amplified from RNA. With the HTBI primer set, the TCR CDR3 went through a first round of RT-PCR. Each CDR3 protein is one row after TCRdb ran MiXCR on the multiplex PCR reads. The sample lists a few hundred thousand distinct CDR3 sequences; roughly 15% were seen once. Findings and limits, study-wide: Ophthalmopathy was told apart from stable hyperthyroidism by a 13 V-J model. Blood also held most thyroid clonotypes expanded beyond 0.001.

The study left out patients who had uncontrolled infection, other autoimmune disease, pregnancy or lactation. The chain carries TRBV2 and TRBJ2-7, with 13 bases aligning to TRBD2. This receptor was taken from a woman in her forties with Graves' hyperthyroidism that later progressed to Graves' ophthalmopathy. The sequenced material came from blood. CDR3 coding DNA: TGTGCCAGCAGGGAACCGGGACTAGCGGGAAGGGAGCAGTACTTC. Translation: CASREPGLAGREQYF.